The 32 T cell receptor beta chains below come from one sample, sequenced in a study of early T cells in non-severe SARS-CoV-2 infection. Each CDR3 protein is one row after TCRdb ran MiXCR on the 5' RACE reads. The sample consists of tens of thousands of distinct CDR3 sequences, roughly 6.1% of them appearing once. This sample comprised whole blood, obtained at baseline. All receptors derive from an adult who was a healthcare worker with PCR-confirmed SARS-CoV-2 infection or an uninfected control (not recorded which).

This clonotype has just a few counts. The chain joins TRBV5-4 to TRBJ2-1; D remains unclear. Between the trimmed V and J ends, which lost 4 bases and 9 bases, there was a span of 17 bases. In germline, CDR1 is SGHNT, CDR2 YYREEE (reference sequence). CDR3 size: 14 residues. Here the CDR3 reads CASSPVLRMGEQFF. The CDR3 DNA reads as TGTGCCAGCAGCCCCGTATTACGTATGGGTGAGCAGTTCTTC.

This clonotype was detected a few times. The V call is TRBV7-3, the J call TRBJ2-3, with D tentatively TRBD1 or TRBD2 (7 bases each). The CDR3 is 16 amino acids. Germline V lookup: CDR1 SGHTA, CDR2 FQGTGA. The V end lost 2 bases, the J end lost 1 base, and 13 bases lay between the germline ends. As DNA, the CDR3 is TGTGCCAGCAGCTTAGGGGAGGGGGCCGGCACAGATACGCAGTATTTT. Residues: CASSLGEGAGTDTQYF.

This chain joins TRBV20-1 and TRBJ2-3; D perhaps matches TRBD2 (5 bases). Looked up from germline, CDR1 is DFQATT and CDR2 is SNEGSKA (reference sequence). The length of the CDR3 is 13 residues. Trimming stripped 4 bases from V and 3 bases from J, with 11 bases between. In DNA, the CDR3 is TGCAGTGCTATTACGAGGGTAACAGATACGCAGTATTTT. Translation: CSAITRVTDTQYF.

In this sample, this clonotype turned up a few times. The J gene is TRBJ1-5, the V gene TRBV2; D is perhaps TRBD1 (5 bases). Germline V gives CDR1 SNHLY, CDR2 FYNNEI. The CDR3 is 15 residues long. Trimming took off 7 bases at V and 2 bases at J, with 15 bases between the two ends. CDR3 coding DNA: TGTGCCAGCACCGCCGGAGGGGCCGGCAATCAGCCCCAGCATTTT. Translating gives CASTAGGAGNQPQHF.

This clonotype was counted at least ten times. The gene calls are TRBV12-3 or TRBV12-4 and TRBJ1-5, with 10 nucleotides matching TRBD1. The CDR3 length is 15 residues. Trimming at V came to 6 bases and at J to 6 bases, leaving 8 bases not matched to a gene. CDR3 sequence reads: CASRADRGLLQPQHF. CDR3 in DNA: TGTGCCAGCAGAGCCGACAGGGGGCTTCTTCAGCCCCAGCATTTT.

As for this clonotype: The CDR3 end shows no conserved phenylalanine or tryptophan, and so a read error is likely. J is TRBJ1-2 and V is TRBV20-1; D gene uncertain. This CDR3 is built from 14 residues. Germline V gives CDR1 DFQATT, CDR2 SNEGSKA (reference sequence). V was pared by 0 bases and J by 6 bases, with 14 bases between. The CDR3 sequence is CSARDRSDVNGYTC. CDR3 nucleotide sequence: TGCAGTGCTAGAGATAGGTCGGATGTCAATGGCTACACCTGC.

V and J are TRBV2 and TRBJ2-7, with a tentative D call TRBD1 (5 bases). This CDR3 is 13 amino acids long. Looked up from germline, CDR1 is SNHLY and CDR2 is FYNNEI. V lost 8 bases, J lost 0 bases, and 11 bases lay in between. CDR3 protein: CASGRQPSYEQYF. The CDR3 region has the DNA TGTGCCAGCGGACGACAGCCCTCCTACGAGCAGTACTTC.

This clonotype was observed many times. The chain is built from TRBV19 and TRBJ1-5; D ambiguous. The ends were cut back, 3 bases at V and 1 base at J, with 13 bases in the middle. The CDR3 sequence is 16 residues long. Germline V gene sequence: CDR1 LNHDA, CDR2 SQIVND (reference sequence). In DNA form, the CDR3 reads TGTGCCAGTAGTATCGGAACAGTGGGAAGCAATCAGCCCCAGCATTTT. As protein: CASSIGTVGSNQPQHF.

This rearrangement joins TRBV4-2 to TRBJ2-7; D not resolved. Trimming cost V 0 bases and J 2 bases, with 11 bases left between them. Germline CDR1 LGHNA, CDR2 YNFKEQ. The CDR3 is 15 amino acids. CDR3 coding DNA: TGTGCCAGCAGCCAAGATGGCCGAGGTCCCTACGAGCAGTACTTC. Its protein is CASSQDGRGPYEQYF.

This clonotype has a handful of counts. V is TRBV7-2 and J is TRBJ2-3; 10 nucleotides align to TRBD2. From germline, CDR1 is SGHTA and CDR2 FQGNSA. The CDR3 covers 15 residues. Trimming at V came to 3 bases and at J to 10 bases, leaving 10 bases not matched to a gene. The DNA of the CDR3 is TGTGCCAGCAGCTTGGGTAATAGCGGGAGGAATCCGCAGTATTTT. Its protein is CASSLGNSGRNPQYF.

V usage is TRBV4-3 and J usage is TRBJ2-1; D might be TRBD1 (5 bases). The germline V gene has CDR1 LGHNA and CDR2 YSLEER. V lost 1 base and J 2 bases, leaving 15 bases between the germline ends. The CDR3 loop spans 17 amino acids. The CDR3 sequence: CASSQVLGLPPYNEQFF. CDR3 in DNA: TGCGCCAGCAGCCAAGTACTGGGGCTTCCTCCCTACAATGAGCAGTTCTTC.

This clonotype was seen many times. V usage is TRBV12-3 or TRBV12-4 and J usage is TRBJ2-2; no clear D gene. V shed 7 bases and J shed 1 base, with 10 bases lying between them. The CDR3 is 14 amino acids. The CDR3: CASKMSGNTGELFF. CDR3 sequence (DNA): TGTGCCAGCAAGATGTCGGGGAACACCGGGGAGCTGTTTTTT.

The gene calls are TRBV9 and TRBJ2-7; D call uncertain. The CDR3 covers 14 residues. The V gene lost 0 bases and the J gene lost 5 bases, with 12 bases spanning the gap. CDR1 and CDR2 from the germline V gene are SGDLS and YYNGEE. This CDR3 is CASSVGVYGDEQYF. The CDR3 region has the DNA TGTGCCAGCAGCGTAGGAGTATATGGGGACGAGCAGTACTTC.

The chain uses TRBV7-9 and TRBJ2-5; a possible D gene is TRBD2 (6 bases). V lost 5 bases, J lost 1 base, and 11 bases lay in between. CDR1 SEHNR and CDR2 FQNEAQ come from the germline V gene (reference sequence). The CDR3 loop spans 14 amino acids. In DNA form, the CDR3 reads TGTGCCAGCAGCGTACGGGAGTTCCAAGAGACCCAGTACTTC. Translated: CASSVREFQETQYF.

CDR3 in amino acids: CASRIQGNTEAFF. CDR3 in DNA: TGTGCCAGCAGAATACAGGGGAACACTGAAGCTTTCTTT. This chain links TRBV6-2 or TRBV6-3 with TRBJ1-1; tentatively, D is TRBD1 (6 bases). Trimming took off 6 bases at V and 1 base at J, with 9 bases between the two ends. CDR1 and CDR2 from the germline V gene are MNHEY and SVGEGT. The CDR3 contains 13 residues.

Many counts were recorded for this clonotype. The J gene is TRBJ2-7, the V gene TRBV25-1; D not resolved. The CDR3 covers 12 residues. V lost 5 bases and J lost 5, with 10 bases in between. Germline V lookup: CDR1 MGHDK, CDR2 SYGVNS. CDR3 coding DNA: TGTGCCAGCAGTAAAGGGTGGCACGAGCAGTACTTC. Protein: CASSKGWHEQYF.

This clonotype has more than one count but fewer than ten. The chain has TRBV5-4 and TRBJ2-7; 9 positions agree with TRBD2. CDR3 length: 15 amino acids. V lost 0 bases to trimming and J lost 3 bases; unmatched junction nucleotides: 4. The germline V gene encodes CDR1 SGHNT and CDR2 YYREEE (reference sequence). The CDR3 here is CASSLEGTSFYEQYF. CDR3 nucleotides: TGTGCCAGCAGCTTGGAAGGGACTAGCTTCTACGAGCAGTACTTC.

This clonotype has a count of ten or more. J is TRBJ2-1 and V is TRBV24-1, with 10 bases that match TRBD2. Germline lookup yields CDR1 KGHDR and CDR2 SFDVKD. Trimming removed 4 bases from V and 9 bases from J; junction bases left unmatched: 11. The length of the CDR3 is 16 residues. This CDR3 reads CATSEAKKAGGVEQFF. The CDR3 DNA reads TGTGCCACCAGTGAGGCCAAAAAAGCGGGAGGGGTTGAGCAGTTCTTC.

This clonotype was observed a few times. V gene TRBV13 combines with J gene TRBJ2-2, with 8 bases that match TRBD1. CDR1 and CDR2 (germline): PRHDT, FYEKMQ (reference sequence). Unmatched junction bases numbered 4, after V lost 2 bases and J lost 5 bases. This CDR3 contains 15 residues. CDR3 nucleotides: TGTGCCAGCAGCTTAAACAGGGGGATAACCGGGGAGCTGTTTTTT. As protein: CASSLNRGITGELFF. The variable domain in full, completed from reference TRBV13 and TRBJ2-2, reads AAGVIQSPRHLIKEKRETATLKCYPIPRHDTVYWYQQGPGQDPQFLISFYEKMQSDKGSIPDRFSAQQFSDYHSELNMSSLELGDSALYFCASSLNRGITGELFFGEGSRLTVL.

In its sample, this clonotype was seen many times. The V call is TRBV28, the J call TRBJ2-7; D is perhaps TRBD1 (6 bases). The CDR3 runs to 13 residues. Germline lookup yields CDR1 MDHEN and CDR2 SYDVKM. Trimming removed 7 bases from V and 4 bases from J, with 14 bases in between. The CDR3 spells CASTGAAVYEQYF. DNA of the CDR3: TGTGCCAGCACAGGGGCAGCCGTATACGAGCAGTACTTC. The variable domain in full, with the rest retrieved from reference TRBV28 and TRBJ2-7, is DVKVTQSSRYLVKRTGEKVFLECVQDMDHENMFWYRQDPGLGLRLIYFSYDVKMKEKGDIPEGYSVSREKKERFSLILESASTNQTSMYLCASTGAAVYEQYFGPGTRLTVT.

In its sample, this clonotype was seen many times. This CDR3 reads CASSLGQGRPPEAFF. CDR3 coding DNA: TGTGCCAGCAGCTTAGGACAGGGCCGGCCTCCTGAAGCTTTCTTT. This chain joins TRBV7-9 and TRBJ1-1; 7 nucleotides agree with TRBD1. Trimming cost V 1 base and J 6 bases; bases outside gene matches: 8. CDR1 and CDR2 (germline): SEHNR, FQNEAQ (reference sequence). This CDR3 spans 15 amino acids.

This clonotype appeared many times. The rearrangement links TRBV27 to TRBJ1-5, with 9 bases aligning to TRBD1. CDR1 is MNHEY, CDR2 SMNVEV, per germline (reference sequence). CDR3 length: 14 amino acids. J was trimmed by 7 bases and V by 6 bases; bases with no gene match: 7. CDR3 region: CASRDRGTWQPQHF. CDR3 nucleotides: TGTGCCAGCAGAGACAGGGGGACTTGGCAGCCCCAGCATTTT.

This chain connects TRBV5-1 to TRBJ2-2; 9 nucleotides align to TRBD1. The CDR3 covers 16 residues. CDR1 and CDR2 from the germline V gene are SGHRS and YFSETQ. Unmatched junction bases numbered 10, after V lost 4 bases and J lost 6 bases. CDR3 sequence (DNA): TGCGCCAGCAGCCAGAGGACAGGGGCCTCCTCCGGGGAGCTGTTTTTT. It codes for CASSQRTGASSGELFF. The full variable domain, in which reference TRBV5-1 and TRBJ2-2 provide the parts outside the CDR3, is KAGVTQTPRYLIKTRGQQVTLSCSPISGHRSVSWYQQTPGQGLQFLFEYFSETQRNKGNFPGRFSGRQFSNSRSEMNVSTLELGDSALYLCASSQRTGASSGELFFGEGSRLTVL.

In its sample, this clonotype was seen many times. J is TRBJ1-5 and V is TRBV12-3 or TRBV12-4; no clear D gene. Trimming left V 4 bases short and J 5 bases short, with 6 bases between. The CDR3 runs to 12 residues. CDR3 loop: CASSSTYQPQHF. The CDR3 DNA follows: TGTGCCAGCAGTTCTACTTATCAGCCCCAGCATTTT.

The V and J genes are TRBV18 and TRBJ2-1; D is perhaps TRBD2 (5 bases). The germline V and J ends were trimmed by 5 bases and 10 bases, with 9 bases remaining between them. CDR1 is KGHSH and CDR2 is LQKENI in the germline V gene. The CDR3 is made up of 11 amino acids. CDR3 protein: CASSTRLEQFF. The CDR3 coding sequence is TGTGCCAGCTCAACTAGACTGGAGCAGTTCTTC.

The chain uses TRBV5-1 and TRBJ2-3; TRBD2 agrees at 10 bases. Germline-derived CDR1 and CDR2 are SGHRS and YFSETQ. V was clipped by 4 bases and J by 6 bases; unmatched bases: 14. The CDR3 length is 17 residues. In DNA form, the CDR3 reads TGCGCCAGCAGCCAAGACTTAGCGGGAGGCATCCGCGATACGCAGTATTTT. Amino acids: CASSQDLAGGIRDTQYF.

This chain connects TRBV29-1 to TRBJ2-5, with D maybe TRBD1 (6 bases). V lost 2 bases and J lost 10, with 17 bases in between. In germline, CDR1 is SQVTM, CDR2 ANQGSEA. The CDR3 covers 13 residues. The CDR3 sequence: CSVERLQGRGQYF. For the CDR3, the DNA is TGCAGCGTTGAACGGCTACAGGGTAGGGGCCAGTACTTC.

This clonotype appeared many times. The rearrangement uses TRBV5-5 and TRBJ1-1; D is possibly TRBD1 (5 bases). The CDR3 sequence is 15 residues long. V was shortened by 3 bases and J by 2 bases, with 14 bases between the two germline ends. Germline V gene sequence: CDR1 SGHKS, CDR2 YYEKEE (reference sequence). CDR3 in amino acids: CASSSIGQVNTEAFF. Written as DNA, the CDR3 is TGTGCCAGCAGCTCGATCGGACAAGTTAACACTGAAGCTTTCTTT.

This chain uses TRBV27 with TRBJ2-7; maybe TRBD2 (7 bases). This CDR3 has 16 amino acids. Trimming pared 6 bases from V and 7 bases from J, leaving 25 bases between. CDR1 is MNHEY and CDR2 is SMNVEV in the germline V gene (reference sequence). The CDR3 spells CASSLVVFGGLGEQYF. DNA for the CDR3: TGTGCCAGCAGCCTTGTCGTATTCGGGGGGCTGGGTGAGCAGTACTTC.

This clonotype has ten or more counts. The chain recombines TRBV20-1 with TRBJ2-1; no clear D gene. Deletions cut 0 bases from V and 0 bases from J, with 6 bases between. The germline gives CDR1 DFQATT, CDR2 SNEGSKA (reference sequence). The CDR3 is 14 residues long. CDR3 nucleotide sequence: TGCAGTGCTAGAGATTACAGCTCCTACAATGAGCAGTTCTTC. Residues: CSARDYSSYNEQFF.

This clonotype was recorded many times. The chain couples TRBV7-8 to TRBJ2-1; the match to TRBD2 covers 11 bases. Germline assignment: CDR1 SGHVS and CDR2 FQNEAQ. This CDR3 comprises 16 residues. The trim removed 3 bases at V and 5 bases at J, leaving 6 bases unmatched. The CDR3: CASSFRLAGPHNEQFF. The CDR3 DNA sequence: TGTGCCAGCAGCTTCCGACTAGCGGGACCTCACAATGAGCAGTTCTTC. The variable domain in full, completed from reference TRBV7-8 and TRBJ2-1, reads GAGVSQSPRYKVAKRGQDVALRCDPISGHVSLFWYQQALGQGPEFLTYFQNEAQLDKSGLPSDRFFAERPEGSVSTLKIQRTQQEDSAVYLCASSFRLAGPHNEQFFGPGTRLTVL.

This clonotype was seen at least ten times. The rearrangement joins TRBV28 to TRBJ2-1, with 8 positions matching TRBD1. Germline-derived CDR1 and CDR2 are MDHEN and SYDVKM. Trimming cost V 6 bases and J 3 bases; bases outside gene matches: 7. The CDR3 runs to 15 residues. This CDR3 is CASRIDRGSYNEQFF. The CDR3 nucleotides are TGTGCCAGCAGAATCGACAGGGGTAGCTACAATGAGCAGTTCTTC.